This T cell receptor beta chain appears in the sequencing data of a study of T-cell memory formation after mild COVID-19. TCRdb re-called the 5' RACE reads with MiXCR, one entry per CDR3 protein. Altogether hundreds of thousands of distinct CDR3 sequences are present, around 21% being singletons, with the ten largest covering approximately 12%. The CDR3 extends over 13 amino acids. With 10 bases removed from V and 1 base from J, the gap between germline ends came to 13 bases. In germline, CDR1 is ENHRY, CDR2 SYGVKD. This clonotype was sampled from an adult woman who had mild COVID-19 (a few samples of this study predate the infection). Cell type and time point are not known. The sequenced material came from PBMCs or a T cell subset sorted from them (not recorded which). The chain recombines TRBV10-3 with TRBJ1-1; D uncertain. Here the CDR3 reads CATSPVGNTEAFF. Written as DNA, the CDR3 is TGTGCCACCAGCCCTGTGGGGAACACTGAAGCTTTCTTT.